A single sample gave rise to the 8 T cell receptor beta chains below, sequenced in a study of T-cell memory formation after mild COVID-19. In TCRdb, the 5' RACE reads were re-called with MiXCR into one record per CDR3 protein. The sample yields 90,000 to 130,000 distinct CDR3 sequences, about 18% seen once. The sequencing input was PBMCs or a T cell subset sorted from them (not recorded which). These receptors all stem from a man between 18 and 29 years old who had mild COVID-19 (a few samples of this study predate the infection). Cell type and time point are not known.

The table lists this clonotype with a few counts. V usage is TRBV6-5 and J usage is TRBJ2-1, with D maybe TRBD1 (5 bases). The CDR3 covers 13 residues. V gave up 6 bases and J gave up 10 bases, with 16 bases separating them. The germline CDR1 and CDR2 sequences are MNHEY and SVGAGI. The CDR3 DNA reads as TGTGCCAGCAGAAGGGGCCCCGATGGCGAGCAGTTCTTC. Its translation is CASRRGPDGEQFF.

V usage is TRBV14 and J usage is TRBJ2-5, with TRBD1 identical over 11 bases. Germline CDR1 is SGHDN and CDR2 is FVKESK. The CDR3 is 17 residues long. The ends lost 4 bases at V and 5 bases at J; junction bases unmatched: 12. In nucleotides, the CDR3 is TGTGCCAGCAGCCCCTATCTCCGGACAGGGGGCTTGGAGACCCAGTACTTC. Its translation: CASSPYLRTGGLETQYF.

This clonotype came up a few times. The chain has TRBV5-1 and TRBJ2-4; the D is unclear. V lost 4 bases and J 3 bases, leaving 8 bases between the germline ends. The CDR3 runs to 13 residues. Germline V CDR1 and CDR2: SGHRS, YFSETQ. CDR3 nucleotides: TGCGCCAGCAGCATTTCGGACAAAAACATTCAGTACTTC. Protein: CASSISDKNIQYF.

The chain carries TRBV6-2 or TRBV6-3 and TRBJ2-5, with D possibly matching TRBD1 (6 bases). Germline CDR1 MNHEY, CDR2 SVGEGT. Between the trimmed V and J ends, which lost 2 bases and 4 bases, there was a span of 14 bases. The CDR3 consists of 15 residues. DNA for the CDR3: TGTGCCAGCAGTTACCGCGACAGGAATCGAGAGACCCAGTACTTC. Protein sequence: CASSYRDRNRETQYF.

This clonotype has more than one count but fewer than ten. The chain has TRBV6-1 and TRBJ1-5; D is uncertain. V was pared by 6 bases and J by 0 bases, with 6 bases between. The germline gives CDR1 MNHNS, CDR2 SASEGT. This CDR3 is 13 amino acids long. CDR3 bases: TGTGCCAGCAGAGTTTCTAGCAATCAGCCCCAGCATTTT. The encoded protein is CASRVSSNQPQHF.

The V call is TRBV7-2, the J call TRBJ2-5; D is possibly TRBD1 or TRBD2 (6 bases each). The CDR3 is made up of 16 amino acids. Germline-derived CDR1 and CDR2 are SGHTA and FQGNSA. V lost 5 bases to trimming and J lost 3 bases, with 19 bases between them. This CDR3 reads CASSPGDWRPKETQYF. The DNA for the CDR3 is TGTGCCAGCAGCCCAGGGGACTGGCGGCCCAAAGAGACCCAGTACTTC.

This clonotype was counted between two and nine times. The chain couples TRBV11-3 to TRBJ2-3; D possibly corresponds to TRBD1 (6 bases). V was trimmed by 4 bases and J by 0 bases, leaving 11 bases between them. Germline lookup yields CDR1 SGHNT and CDR2 YENEEA. The CDR3 sequence is 15 residues long. DNA of the CDR3: TGTGCCAGCAGCTCCGGGACACCGAGCACAGATACGCAGTATTTT. This sequence encodes CASSSGTPSTDTQYF.

There are many counts of this clonotype. This chain uses TRBV5-1 with TRBJ2-2; possible D gene TRBD1, 6 bases. Germline values: CDR1 SGHRS, CDR2 YFSETQ. The V end lost 4 bases, the J end lost 7 bases, and 17 bases lay between the germline ends. The CDR3 sequence is 15 residues long. CDR3 coding DNA: TGCGCCAGCAGCCTGATGCCACAGGGTAACGGGGAGCTGTTTTTT. The encoded protein is CASSLMPQGNGELFF.